The source of this TCR beta chain is a study of blood T cell repertoires in COVID-19. Overall study context: From T cells, B-cell-depleted T cells, or PBMCs came the material, which was cDNA or gDNA.

Details on this clone: Other nucleotide sequences in the sample specify the same CDR3.

Germline assignment: CDR1 LNHDA and CDR2 SQIVND (reference sequence). The CDR3 loop spans 13 amino acids. With V trimmed by 5 bases and J by 3 bases, 2 bases remained unmatched. In the original workflow: Amplifying reference gene primers gave estimates of nucleated cell counts. Using immunoSEQ multiplex PCR, the repertoire was profiled, and TCRdb retains in-frame clones only, with some absent. D and trimming come from the DNA, and the V and J calls and clone size come from that table. The profile covers over 100,000 clones, with around 80% appearing a single time and 0.8% to 1% taken by the ten largest.

V gene TRBV19 combines with J gene TRBJ1-1; the match to TRBD1 covers 8 bases. The TCR originated in a woman aged 65 to 85 with acute or convalescent COVID-19. Sequencing was done on a sample of peripheral blood. CDR3 in amino acids: CASSSTGDTEAFF. The CDR3 DNA is TGTGCCAGTAGTTCGACAGGGGACACTGAAGCTTTCTTT.